A single sample gave rise to the 5 T cell receptor beta chains below, sequenced in a study of cytomegalovirus exposure and HLA in healthy donors. Assay: immunoSEQ multiplex PCR; the TCRdb copy retains only in-frame clones and omits some. This table has about 68,000 clones, roughly nine tenths appearing once. The sequenced material came from PBMCs. These receptors were collected from a man younger than 35 in good health and CMV-seronegative.

This clone was counted between two and nine times. The rearrangement uses TRBV5-1 and TRBJ2-7, with 11 bases aligning to TRBD2. Germline V CDR1 and CDR2: SGHRS, YFSETQ. With V trimmed by 0 bases and J by 3 bases, 2 bases remained unmatched. This CDR3 has 15 residues. CDR3 nucleotides: TGCGCCAGCAGCTTGGGAGGGACTAGCGGCTACGAGCAGTACTTC. Translation: CASSLGGTSGYEQYF.

This chain uses TRBV7-9 with TRBJ1-1; possible D gene TRBD1, 6 bases. V lost 4 bases and J 8 bases, leaving 14 bases between the germline ends. Germline V gene sequence: CDR1 SEHNR, CDR2 FQNEAQ (reference sequence). The CDR3 runs to 13 residues. The DNA for the CDR3 is TGTGCCAGCAGCTCTTCCGGGACAATAGAAGCTTTCTTT. Amino acid sequence: CASSSSGTIEAFF.

The rearrangement uses TRBV6-1 and TRBJ1-5; tentatively, D is TRBD1 (6 bases). Looked up from germline, CDR1 is MNHNS and CDR2 is SASEGT. Trimming took off 10 bases at V and 0 bases at J, with 10 bases between the two ends. The length of the CDR3 is 13 residues. The CDR3 reads CATHRVSNQPQHF. In nucleotides, the CDR3 is TGTGCCACTCACAGGGTTAGCAATCAGCCCCAGCATTTT.

The CDR3 loop is CASSFYGGDLYEQYF. CDR3 coding DNA: TGTGCCAGCAGTTTTTATGGGGGCGACCTCTACGAGCAGTACTTC. The chain employs TRBV28 and TRBJ2-7; D perhaps matches TRBD1 (6 bases). V lost 3 bases to trimming and J lost 3 bases, with 15 bases between them. Germline CDR1 and CDR2: MDHEN and SYDVKM. This CDR3 has 15 residues.

The V and J genes are TRBV29-1 and TRBJ2-3, with D unresolved. Germline V gene lookup returns CDR1 SQVTM and CDR2 ANQGSEA. This CDR3 is 11 amino acids long. Trimming cost V 8 bases and J 4 bases, with 10 bases left between them. CDR3 sequence reads: CSFRVSDTQYF. The CDR3 DNA reads as TGCAGCTTTAGAGTCTCAGATACGCAGTATTTT.